This T cell receptor beta chain originates from a study of OX40 agonist ivuxolimab in advanced cancers. On the study more broadly: With a range of roughly 20 to 79, age averaged about 58 years, and about 80% were male.

Study-level points and caveats: Some nonresponders also had low normalized T-cell clonal expansion.

Germline CDR1 reads SGHRS; CDR2 reads YFSETQ. The V and J ends lost 1 base and 3 bases respectively, with 16 bases between them. The CDR3 contains 16 residues. Assay: immunoSEQ multiplex PCR; the TCRdb copy retains only in-frame clones and omits some. The data hold 78,000 or so clones, with about 88% observed a single time. A word on this clone: The antigen is unknown.

The chain couples TRBV5-1 to TRBJ1-1, with TRBD1 as a possible D gene (6 bases). The sequenced sample was CD4+ or CD8+ T cells sorted from blood, obtained in a trial of the OX40 agonist ivuxolimab. This TCR was sampled from an adult with an advanced solid tumor such as melanoma, head and neck, liver or kidney cancer. The CDR3 loop reads CASSLTGAGWDTEAFF. The CDR3 DNA reads as TGCGCCAGCAGCTTGACGGGGGCAGGGTGGGACACTGAAGCTTTCTTT.